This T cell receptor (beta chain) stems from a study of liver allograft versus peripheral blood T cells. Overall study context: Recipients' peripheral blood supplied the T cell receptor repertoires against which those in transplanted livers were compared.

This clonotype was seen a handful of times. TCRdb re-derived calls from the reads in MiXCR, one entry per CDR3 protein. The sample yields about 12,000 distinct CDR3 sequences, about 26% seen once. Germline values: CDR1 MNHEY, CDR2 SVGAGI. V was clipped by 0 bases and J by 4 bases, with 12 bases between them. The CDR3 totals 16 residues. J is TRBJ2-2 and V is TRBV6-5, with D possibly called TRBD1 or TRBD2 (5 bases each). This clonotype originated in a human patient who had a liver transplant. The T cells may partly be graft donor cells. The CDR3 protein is CASSYSSGTGTGELFF. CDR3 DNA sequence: TGTGCCAGCAGTTACTCTTCCGGGACCGGCACCGGGGAGCTGTTTTTT.